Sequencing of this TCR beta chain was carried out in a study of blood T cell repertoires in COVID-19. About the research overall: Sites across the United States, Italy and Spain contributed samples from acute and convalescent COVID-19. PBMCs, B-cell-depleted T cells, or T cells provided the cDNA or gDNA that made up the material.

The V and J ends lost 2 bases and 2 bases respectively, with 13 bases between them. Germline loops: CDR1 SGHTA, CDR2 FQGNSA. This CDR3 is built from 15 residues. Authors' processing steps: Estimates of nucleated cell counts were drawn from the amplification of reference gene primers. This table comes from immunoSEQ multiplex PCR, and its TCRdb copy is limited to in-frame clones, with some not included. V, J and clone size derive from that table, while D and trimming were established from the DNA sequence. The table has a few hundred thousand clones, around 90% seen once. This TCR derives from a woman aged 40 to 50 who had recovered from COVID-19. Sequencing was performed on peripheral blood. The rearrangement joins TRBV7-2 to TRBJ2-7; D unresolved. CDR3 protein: CASSLSFRGPYEQYF. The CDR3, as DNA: TGTGCCAGCAGCTTATCCTTCCGCGGCCCCTACGAGCAGTACTTC.